This is a list of T cell receptor beta chains from one sample in a study of T cell changes during pregnancy in multiple sclerosis. The method was immunoSEQ multiplex PCR; TCRdb's version includes in-frame clones alone and lacks a portion of them. The sample shows about 40,000 clones, nearly 90% of them seen only once. The sequences come from CD4+ T cells from peripheral blood mononuclear cells, collected after pregnancy. Receptors originate from a female donor with multiple sclerosis, enrolled in a pregnancy study. The CDR3 runs from the conserved cysteine through the conserved F or W. A D gene is named only where the DNA matches it firmly. Where a row states a size, it is once, few, many or the class of an expanded clone; other rows omit it.

size: .
J: TRBJ1-4
V: TRBV7-9
D: .
CDR3: CASSPWGGTNEKLFF
DNA: TGTGCCAGCAGCCCTTGGGGGGGAACTAATGAAAAACTGTTTTTT

size: .
J: TRBJ1-1
V: TRBV2
D: TRBD1
CDR3: CASSSTGMGWEAFF
DNA: TGTGCCAGCAGTTCGACAGGGATGGGGTGGGAAGCTTTCTTT

size: .
J: TRBJ1-4
V: TRBV13
D: .
CDR3: CASSLTVTNEKLFF
DNA: TGTGCCAGCAGCTTGACAGTAACAAATGAAAAACTGTTTTTT

size: .
J: TRBJ1-1
V: TRBV27
D: .
CDR3: CASSSFVAVGVNTEAFF
DNA: TGTGCCAGCAGCTCCTTTGTCGCAGTGGGAGTGAACACTGAAGCTTTCTTT

size: .
J: TRBJ2-3
V: TRBV2
D: .
CDR3: CASSALEDTQYF
DNA: TGTGCCAGCAGTGCTCTAGAAGATACGCAGTATTTT

size: .
J: TRBJ1-1
V: TRBV20-1
D: .
CDR3: CSASRLEAFF
DNA: TGCAGTGCTAGTCGACTTGAAGCTTTCTTT

size: .
J: TRBJ2-7
V: TRBV11-2
D: .
CDR3: CASSLTTGQSYEQYF
DNA: TGTGCCAGCAGCTTAACAACAGGACAATCCTACGAGCAGTACTTC

size: .
J: TRBJ2-2
V: TRBV30
D: .
CDR3: CAWSGSLGGELFF
DNA: TGTGCCTGGAGTGGGTCCCTAGGCGGGGAGCTGTTTTTT

size: .
J: TRBJ2-7
V: TRBV19
D: .
CDR3: CASSKAQAYEQYF
DNA: TGTGCCAGTAGTAAGGCACAGGCCTACGAGCAGTACTTC

size: .
J: TRBJ2-3
V: TRBV2
D: TRBD2
CDR3: CASSDGPGGPIDTQYF
DNA: TGTGCCAGCAGTGACGGACCGGGGGGGCCGATAGATACGCAGTATTTT

size: .
J: TRBJ1-5
V: TRBV5-5
D: TRBD1
CDR3: CASSLEGTGNQPQHF
DNA: TGTGCCAGCAGCTTGGAAGGGACAGGCAATCAGCCCCAGCATTTT

size: .
J: TRBJ2-7
V: TRBV7-2
D: .
CDR3: CASSLGRDLREQYF
DNA: TGTGCCAGCAGCTTAGGGAGGGACCTGAGGGAGCAGTACTTC

size: .
J: TRBJ2-5
V: TRBV28
D: TRBD2
CDR3: CASSLWSSGGARETQYF
DNA: TGTGCCAGCAGTTTATGGAGTAGCGGGGGGGCCCGGGAGACCCAGTACTTC

size: .
J: TRBJ2-7
V: TRBV2
D: .
CDR3: CATTGTFGYEQYF
DNA: TGTGCCACCACCGGGACATTCGGCTACGAGCAGTACTTC

size: .
J: TRBJ1-4
V: TRBV10-1
D: TRBD1
CDR3: CASSSGQPNEKLFF
DNA: TGCGCCAGCAGTTCGGGACAGCCAAATGAAAAACTGTTTTTT

size: .
J: TRBJ1-2
V: TRBV7-3
D: TRBD1
CDR3: CASSLTGFGYTF
DNA: TGTGCCAGCAGCTTGACAGGGTTTGGCTACACCTTC

size: .
J: TRBJ1-4
V: TRBV6-1
D: .
CDR3: CASSEWLPLNEKLFF
DNA: TGTGCCAGCAGTGAATGGCTGCCCCTTAATGAAAAACTGTTTTTT

size: .
J: TRBJ1-5
V: TRBV2
D: TRBD1
CDR3: CASKGQSNQPQHF
DNA: TGTGCCAGCAAGGGACAGAGCAATCAGCCCCAGCATTTT

size: .
J: TRBJ2-5
V: TRBV2
D: .
CDR3: CASSSLQETQYF
DNA: TGTGCCAGCAGCTCACTCCAAGAGACCCAGTACTTC

size: .
J: TRBJ1-5
V: TRBV4-3
D: TRBD1
CDR3: CASSLRQGNQPQHF
DNA: TGCGCCAGCAGCCTCCGACAGGGGAATCAGCCCCAGCATTTT

size: .
J: TRBJ2-1
V: TRBV7-2
D: .
CDR3: CASSFRDITYNEQFF
DNA: TGTGCCAGCAGCTTCCGGGACATTACCTACAATGAGCAGTTCTTC

size: few
J: TRBJ1-3
V: TRBV5-1
D: .
CDR3: CASSEGGTGNTIYF
DNA: TGCGCCAGCAGCGAAGGGGGAACTGGAAACACCATATATTTT

size: .
J: TRBJ2-3
V: TRBV7-9
D: .
CDR3: CASSLIRGSTDTQYF
DNA: TGTGCCAGCAGCTTAATTCGCGGGAGCACAGATACGCAGTATTTT